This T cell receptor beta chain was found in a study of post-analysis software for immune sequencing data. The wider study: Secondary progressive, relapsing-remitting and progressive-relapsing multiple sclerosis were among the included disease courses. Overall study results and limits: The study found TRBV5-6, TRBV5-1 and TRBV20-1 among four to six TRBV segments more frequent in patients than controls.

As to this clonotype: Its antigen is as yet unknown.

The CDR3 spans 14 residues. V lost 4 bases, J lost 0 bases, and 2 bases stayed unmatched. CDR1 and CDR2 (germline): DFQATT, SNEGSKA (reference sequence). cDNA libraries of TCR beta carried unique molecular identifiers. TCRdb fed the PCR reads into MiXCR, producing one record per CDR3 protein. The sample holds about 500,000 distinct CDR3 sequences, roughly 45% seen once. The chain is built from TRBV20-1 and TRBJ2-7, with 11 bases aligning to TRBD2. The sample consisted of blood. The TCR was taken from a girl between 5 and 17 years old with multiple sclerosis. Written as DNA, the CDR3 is TGCAGTGCTAATAGCGGGAGGGGCTCCTACGAGCAGTACTTC. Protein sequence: CSANSGRGSYEQYF.